This entry lists 15 T cell receptor beta chains sequenced from one sample in a study of blood T cell repertoires in COVID-19. The table came from immunoSEQ multiplex PCR; TCRdb's copy has only in-frame clones and leaves some out. Of roughly 100,000 clones in the sample, more than 80% were seen once. Sequenced sample: peripheral blood. The receptors shown here come from a woman between 55 and 75 years old with acute or convalescent COVID-19.

The chain recombines TRBV5-1 with TRBJ2-5; 7 nucleotides agree with TRBD2. The CDR3 spans 12 residues. Germline V gives CDR1 SGHRS, CDR2 YFSETQ. V shed 7 bases and J 0 bases; nucleotides not matched to a gene: 0. CDR3 loop: CASGGDQETQYF. DNA for the CDR3: TGCGCCAGCGGGGGGGACCAAGAGACCCAGTACTTC.

This clone was seen once. This sequence joins TRBV2 and TRBJ2-7; maybe TRBD1 (5 bases). V lost 6 bases and J lost 5, with 23 bases in between. The CDR3 extends over 16 amino acids. The germline gives CDR1 SNHLY, CDR2 FYNNEI. Here the CDR3 DNA reads TGTGCCAGCAGCGCTTGGGGCTCGCACTCTGGGAACGAGCAGTACTTC. It encodes CASSAWGSHSGNEQYF.

This chain connects TRBV11-2 to TRBJ2-5; D unresolved. The CDR3 is made up of 12 amino acids. Germline-derived CDR1 and CDR2 are SGHAT and FQNNGV. V lost 3 bases and J lost 4, with 6 bases in between. The CDR3 DNA reads as TGTGCCAGCAGCTTCCCCCGAGAGACCCAGTACTTC. This gives the protein CASSFPRETQYF.

V and J are TRBV4-1 and TRBJ1-1, with TRBD1 matching over 8 bases. This CDR3 has 16 residues. CDR1 is MGHRA, CDR2 YSYEKL, per germline. V was clipped by 3 bases and J by 0 bases; unmatched bases: 6. The CDR3 protein is CASSQAGTGLNTEAFF. The CDR3 bases are TGCGCCAGCAGCCAGGCCGGGACAGGCCTGAACACTGAAGCTTTCTTT.

This clone has only a few counts. The chain recombines TRBV28 with TRBJ2-7; no definite D call. The CDR3 contains 14 residues. V was clipped by 6 bases and J by 6 bases, with 18 bases between them. Germline lookup yields CDR1 MDHEN and CDR2 SYDVKM. This CDR3 is CASRQVESTFEQYF. The CDR3 DNA sequence: TGTGCCAGCAGACAAGTGGAGTCAACTTTCGAGCAGTACTTC.

The rearrangement links TRBV5-1 to TRBJ2-4, with D possibly matching TRBD1 (6 bases). The V end lost 10 bases, the J end lost 0 bases, and 17 bases lay between the germline ends. Germline V gives CDR1 SGHRS, CDR2 YFSETQ. The CDR3 is made up of 15 amino acids. CDR3 sequence (DNA): TGCGCCCCACCCAACCGGACAGTAGCCAAAAACATTCAGTACTTC. Translating gives CAPPNRTVAKNIQYF.

V gene TRBV18 combines with J gene TRBJ1-1; 7 nucleotides agree with TRBD1. Per the germline V gene, CDR1 is KGHSH and CDR2 is LQKENI. The V and J ends lost 3 bases and 3 bases, in that order; junction bases with no gene match: 16. The CDR3 consists of 18 residues. The CDR3 region is CASSPRYGGAQGDTEAFF. For the CDR3, the DNA is TGTGCCAGCTCACCCCGGTACGGGGGGGCGCAGGGGGACACTGAAGCTTTCTTT.

The chain links TRBV7-6 to TRBJ2-2; D might be TRBD2 (5 bases). V lost 1 base and J 0 bases, leaving 9 bases between the germline ends. The germline gives CDR1 SGHVS, CDR2 FNYEAQ. This CDR3 region has 16 residues. The CDR3 sequence: CASSLGGIANTGELFF. For the CDR3, the DNA is TGTGCCAGCAGCTTAGGAGGGATCGCGAACACCGGGGAGCTGTTTTTT.

V gene TRBV27 combines with J gene TRBJ2-5; a weak D match, TRBD2 (6 bases). Germline V gives CDR1 MNHEY, CDR2 SMNVEV (reference sequence). V shed 5 bases and J shed 2 bases, with 9 bases lying between them. The CDR3 runs 13 residues. CDR3 sequence reads: CASSRRAQETQYF. CDR3 nucleotide sequence: TGTGCCAGCAGTCGGAGGGCACAAGAGACCCAGTACTTC.

The chain has TRBV7-9 and TRBJ1-2; D gene unclear. Germline lookup yields CDR1 SEHNR and CDR2 FQNEAQ (reference sequence). The CDR3 covers 15 residues. The V end was cut by 1 base, the J end by 4 bases, with 13 bases between. This CDR3 reads CASSLDITKAYGYTF. The CDR3 DNA follows: TGTGCCAGCAGCTTAGATATTACTAAGGCCTATGGCTACACCTTC.

V gene TRBV7-3 combines with J gene TRBJ2-6, with 8 bases lining up with TRBD2. With V trimmed by 8 bases and J by 0 bases, 6 bases remained unmatched. This CDR3 spans 16 amino acids. Germline V CDR1 and CDR2: SGHTA, FQGTGA. CDR3 region: CASAPGGFSGANVLTF. DNA of the CDR3: TGTGCCAGCGCCCCGGGGGGGTTCTCTGGGGCCAACGTCCTGACTTTC.

This chain uses TRBV6-1 with TRBJ1-6, with D unclear. The germline CDR1 and CDR2 sequences are MNHNS and SASEGT. Trimming left V 3 bases short and J 1 base short, with 16 bases between. The CDR3 totals 18 residues. CDR3 residues: CASSDPRLGGSYNSPLHF. The CDR3, as DNA: TGTGCCAGCAGTGACCCACGACTGGGTGGGTCCTATAATTCACCCCTCCACTTT.

The chain carries TRBV5-4 and TRBJ2-3; TRBD2 matches at 10 bases. The CDR3 spans 17 residues. CDR1 SGHNT and CDR2 YYREEE come from the germline V gene (reference sequence). The ends lost 1 base at V and 0 bases at J; junction bases unmatched: 5. CDR3: CASSLILAGSSTDTQYF. The CDR3 nucleotides read TGTGCCAGCAGCTTGATACTAGCGGGGTCTAGCACAGATACGCAGTATTTT.

The J gene is TRBJ2-3, the V gene TRBV5-1, with a weak D call TRBD1 (5 bases). V dropped 0 bases and J dropped 0 bases, with 5 bases sitting between them. The germline V gene encodes CDR1 SGHRS and CDR2 YFSETQ. The CDR3 covers 14 residues. The CDR3 is CASSLDRSTDTQYF. CDR3 DNA: TGCGCCAGCAGCTTGGACAGGAGCACAGATACGCAGTATTTT. Together with reference TRBV5-1 and TRBJ2-3, the CDR3 gives the full variable domain: KAGVTQTPRYLIKTRGQQVTLSCSPISGHRSVSWYQQTPGQGLQFLFEYFSETQRNKGNFPGRFSGRQFSNSRSEMNVSTLELGDSALYLCASSLDRSTDTQYFGPGTRLTVL.

The chain uses TRBV5-6 and TRBJ2-1; tentatively, D is TRBD2 (6 bases). The CDR3 extends over 16 amino acids. Germline V CDR1 and CDR2: SGHDT, YYEEEE. Trimming removed 2 bases from V and 0 bases from J, with 12 bases in between. The DNA of the CDR3 is TGTGCCAGCAGCTTTTATGGGACTCCCTCCTACAATGAGCAGTTCTTC. Its protein product is CASSFYGTPSYNEQFF.